This passage covers 2 T cell receptor beta chains from one sample sequenced in a study of early T cells in non-severe SARS-CoV-2 infection. TCRdb reanalysed the 5' RACE reads using MiXCR and keeps one entry per CDR3 protein. The sample shows about 67,000 distinct CDR3 sequences, under 14% of them seen only once. What was sequenced was whole blood. The receptors were sampled from an adult who was a healthcare worker with PCR-confirmed SARS-CoV-2 infection or an uninfected control (not recorded which).

This clonotype was detected ten times or more. The V call is TRBV19, the J call TRBJ2-7, with D perhaps TRBD1 (6 bases). The germline V gene has CDR1 LNHDA and CDR2 SQIVND (reference sequence). Trimming took 2 bases from V and 2 from J, leaving 7 bases between them. The CDR3 length is 13 residues. In nucleotides, the CDR3 is TGTGCCAGTAGTATACAGGGGACCTACGAGCAGTACTTC. This gives the protein CASSIQGTYEQYF.

This clonotype was found many times. The chain is built from TRBV4-1 and TRBJ2-5; no clear D. This CDR3 spans 13 amino acids. Germline-derived CDR1 and CDR2 are MGHRA and YSYEKL. The V and J ends lost 5 bases and 1 base respectively, with 8 bases between them. Here the CDR3 reads CASSFGGQETQYF. In DNA, the CDR3 is TGCGCCAGCAGCTTTGGCGGCCAAGAGACCCAGTACTTC.